The sample holds a few counts of the clone carrying this TCR beta chain. Its target is unknown. V dropped 6 bases and J dropped 2; count of bases not matched to a gene: 8. The CDR3 sequence is 15 residues long. Germline CDR1 reads MNHNY; CDR2 reads SVGAGI (reference sequence). This sample stems from a study of blood T cells in healthy people across ages. Study findings and constraints: Because donor CMV status was unknown, expanded clonotype changes were possibly confounded.

With a J-beta primer mix and a sample-barcoded 5' primer, a second PCR ran about 7 to 12 cycles. A single record per CDR3 protein comes from TCRdb applying MiXCR to the 5' RACE reads. The repertoire holds roughly 860,000 distinct CDR3 sequences, with about 59% as singletons. Staff drew around 10 milliliters of peripheral blood from each donor. J is TRBJ2-7 and V is TRBV6-6; TRBD1 aligns across 9 bases. The TCR was taken from a young man in good health. The sequenced material came from blood. In DNA, the CDR3 is TGTGCCAGCAGCGAAGGACAGGGGAAAGCCTACGAGCAGTACTTC. This translates into CASSEGQGKAYEQYF.